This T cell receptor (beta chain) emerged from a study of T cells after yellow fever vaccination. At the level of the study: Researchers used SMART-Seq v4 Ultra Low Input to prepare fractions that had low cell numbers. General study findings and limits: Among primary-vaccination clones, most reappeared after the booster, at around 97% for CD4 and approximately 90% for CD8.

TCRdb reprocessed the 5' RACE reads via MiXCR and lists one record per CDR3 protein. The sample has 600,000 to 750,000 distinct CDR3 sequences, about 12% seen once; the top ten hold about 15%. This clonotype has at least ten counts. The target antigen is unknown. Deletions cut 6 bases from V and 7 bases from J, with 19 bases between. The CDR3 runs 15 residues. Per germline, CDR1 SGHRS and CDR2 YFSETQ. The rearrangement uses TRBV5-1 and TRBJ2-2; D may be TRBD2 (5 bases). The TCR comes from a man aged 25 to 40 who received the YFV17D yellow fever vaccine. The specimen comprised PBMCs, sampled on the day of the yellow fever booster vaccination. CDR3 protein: CASKGASGWIGELFF. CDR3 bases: TGCGCCAGCAAGGGAGCCTCCGGTTGGATCGGGGAGCTGTTTTTT.